Listed below are T cell receptor beta chains from one sample, sequenced in a study of cytomegalovirus exposure and HLA in healthy donors. TCRdb keeps only in-frame clones here, not all; method: immunoSEQ multiplex PCR. Among tens of thousands of clones listed, just under 85% were seen once. Specimen: PBMCs. All receptors derive from a woman between 18 and 30 years old in good health and CMV-seropositive. Both conserved end residues are trimmed from each CDR3. Each record gives: J gene, CDR3 length, V gene, CDR3 protein.

TRBJ2-3	14	TRBV13	ASSPRTSGNGDTQY
TRBJ2-7	12	TRBV27	ASSLTGLSYEQY
TRBJ1-1	11	TRBV30	AWSVGTGYEAF
TRBJ1-2	12	TRBV7-9	ASSLENTGFGYT
TRBJ2-7	11	TRBV27	ASSLTALHEQY
TRBJ2-7	9	TRBV20-1	SAPWAGEQY
TRBJ2-3	13	TRBV5-1	ASRSLAGVTDTQY
TRBJ1-1	14	TRBV30	ASTGVSPNMNTEAF
TRBJ1-1	11	TRBV6-5	ASRDREYTEAF
TRBJ2-5	13	TRBV9	ASSALGFYQETQY
TRBJ2-7	13	TRBV6-1	ASSGGTGQIYEQY
TRBJ2-3	12	TRBV28	ASSPRDFTDTQY
TRBJ1-5	17	TRBV27	ASSPTGYSAEASNQPQH
TRBJ1-3	16	TRBV9	ASSVGGFADSSGNTIY
TRBJ2-7	12	TRBV14	ASSLSGQIHEQY
TRBJ2-1	11	TRBV2	ASSMEGWHEQF
TRBJ2-7	10	TRBV27	ASTTGGRKQY
TRBJ2-3	13	TRBV6-4	ASSLERGDTDTQY
TRBJ2-1	14	TRBV2	ASRLRQGSSYNEQF
TRBJ1-5	12	TRBV2	ASGQEYSNQPQH
TRBJ1-5	13	TRBV28	ASSLGGNSNQPQH
TRBJ2-3	15	TRBV18	ASSGTSGRAAADTQY
TRBJ2-7	15	TRBV5-1	ASSLRGSGGLLAEQY
TRBJ1-2	12	TRBV10-3	AISDPRGTAGYT
TRBJ2-7	10	TRBV5-6	ASSGGGNEQY
TRBJ2-1	12	TRBV6-6	ASSYATSANEQF
TRBJ1-2	9	TRBV29-1	SGGGGNGYT
TRBJ2-7	13	TRBV7-9	ASSLGGQGSYEQY
TRBJ2-3	13	TRBV9	ASSLGTGEVDTQY
TRBJ2-7	12	TRBV7-8	ASSFGTNRDEQY
TRBJ1-1	11	TRBV11-2	ASRGTGDTEAF
TRBJ1-2	11	TRBV11-2	ASSSLSSYGYT
TRBJ2-4	17	TRBV2	ASSVSSGSINPAKNIQY
TRBJ1-4	13	TRBV19	ASSILSGTGQELF
TRBJ1-2	12	TRBV2	ASRILTGLSGYT
TRBJ2-2	8	TRBV20-1	SAPAGELF
TRBJ2-7	12	TRBV27	ASSLGTGTGGQY
TRBJ2-7	13	TRBV15	ATSRAEDNSYEQY
TRBJ2-1	14	TRBV9	ASSVAGAGNINEQF
TRBJ1-5	12	TRBV2	ASSENQGSQPQH
TRBJ2-5	12	TRBV5-1	ASSYQGNQETQY
TRBJ2-2	16	TRBV15	ATSRDHMGTGNTGELF
TRBJ1-2	9	TRBV25-1	ASSELYGYT
TRBJ2-7	13	TRBV27	ASSFDSRGSYEQY
TRBJ2-1	13	TRBV2	ASSAGLAGAGYKF
TRBJ2-7	11	TRBV6-5	ASSYSDTYEQY